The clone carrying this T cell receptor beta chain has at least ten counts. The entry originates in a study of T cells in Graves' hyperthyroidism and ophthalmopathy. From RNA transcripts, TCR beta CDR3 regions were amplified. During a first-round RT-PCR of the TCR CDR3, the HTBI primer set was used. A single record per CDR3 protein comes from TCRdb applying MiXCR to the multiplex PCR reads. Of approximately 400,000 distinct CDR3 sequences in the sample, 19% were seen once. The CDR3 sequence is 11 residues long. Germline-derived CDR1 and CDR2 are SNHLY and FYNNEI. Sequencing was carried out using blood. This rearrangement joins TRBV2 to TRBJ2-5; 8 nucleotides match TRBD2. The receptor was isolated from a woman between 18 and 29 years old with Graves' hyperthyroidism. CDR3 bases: TGTGTACGGGGGGGCCCGGAGACCCAGTACTTC. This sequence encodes CVRGGPETQYF.